Sequencing of this T cell receptor (beta chain) was carried out in a study of shared clonotypes between healthy human individuals. Findings and caveats of the study: Having only a few donors restricted how much genetic and exposure-history diversity was captured.

Sequencing was at deep level. Genomic DNA of each subset was evenly split across several immunoSEQ plates. In the original analysis: Because ImmunoSEQ provided only junction sequences with no quality scores, the filtering differed. Clones were read by immunoSEQ multiplex PCR, and TCRdb kept only the in-frame ones, dropping some. The V and J calls and clone size were taken over from that table, and D and trimming were inferred from the DNA. Found here are more than 550,000 clones, approximately 72% of them singletons; the top ten hold approximately 1.7%. The V gene end was trimmed by 0 bases and the J gene end by 8 bases; junction bases not matched to a gene: 5. The CDR3 length is 16 residues. The V gene's germline CDR1 is SGHNT and CDR2 YYREEE (reference sequence). A remark on this clone: What it binds is not known.

The clonotype originates from a woman in her 30s in good health. Specimen: memory CD4+ T cells sorted from blood. Subset of the sample: CD45RA-negative fraction. The chain has TRBV5-4 and TRBJ2-1; 13 bases agree with TRBD2. CDR3 sequence (DNA): TGTGCCAGCAGCTTGGGAAGGACTAGCGGGAGAGATGAGCAGTTCTTC. It specifies CASSLGRTSGRDEQFF.